The 4 T cell receptor beta chains in this list originate from one sample, sequenced in a study of blood T cell repertoires in COVID-19 (dated by TCRdb to the early 2020s). Library method: the immunoSEQ multiplex PCR assay. This immuneACCESS table, as held by TCRdb, lists in-frame sequences with V and J called but not all clones. Of the missing ones, under half trace to an unresolved V gene in checked studies; the others have no known cause. The sample contains 120,000 or so clones, approximately 85% of them found a single time. 25% to 30% of the sample comes from the top ten. The material sequenced was peripheral blood. The receptors shown here come from an elderly woman with acute or convalescent COVID-19.

The sample holds a few counts of this clone. This chain joins TRBV4-2 and TRBJ2-7; D might be TRBD1 (6 bases). The CDR3 runs to 15 residues. V lost 1 base and J 1 base, leaving 11 bases between the germline ends. Germline-derived CDR1 and CDR2 are LGHNA and YNFKEQ. The CDR3 DNA reads TGTGCCAGCAGCCAAGCTATAGGACAGTCCTACGAGCAGTACTTC. Translation: CASSQAIGQSYEQYF.

V gene TRBV3-1 (or the pseudogene TRBV3-2) combines with J gene TRBJ2-2; 13 nucleotides align to TRBD2. The length of the CDR3 is 15 residues. With 5 bases clipped from V and 9 bases from J, the junction kept 6 bases outside the gene matches. Germline V gives CDR1 LGHDT, CDR2 YNNKEL (reference sequence). Here the CDR3 reads CASSMTSGGPRELFF. The CDR3 DNA reads TGTGCCAGCAGCATGACTAGCGGGGGGCCTCGGGAGCTGTTTTTT.

In DNA form, the CDR3 reads TGTGCCAGCACCTCGGAGCGGGAGAAGAACACTGAAGCTTTCTTT. Its protein is CASTSEREKNTEAFF. The V call is TRBV28, the J call TRBJ1-1, with D uncertain. The V gene lost 7 bases and the J gene lost 1 base, with 16 bases spanning the gap. In germline, CDR1 is MDHEN, CDR2 SYDVKM. The CDR3 consists of 15 residues.

The rearrangement links TRBV11-3 to TRBJ2-1; no clear D. The V gene's germline CDR1 is SGHNT and CDR2 YENEEA. This CDR3 has 12 residues. Trimming removed 0 bases at V and 6 bases at J, with 3 bases between. The CDR3 is CASSLESNEQFF. The CDR3, as DNA: TGTGCCAGCAGCTTAGAGAGCAATGAGCAGTTCTTC.